Below are 11 T cell receptor beta chains sequenced from a single sample in a study of tumor-infiltrating lymphocytes in localized non-small cell lung cancer. Sequencing was performed with immunoSEQ multiplex PCR; in TCRdb, only in-frame clones are kept and a portion is missing. The sample shows around 17,000 clones, less than 80% of them seen only once. Material: lung tumor tissue. Receptors originate from a human donor with non-small cell lung cancer.

The chain joins TRBV6-1 to TRBJ2-5, with 7 bases identical to TRBD1. The J call may be incorrect, as the DNA end agrees better with TRBJ2-7. The CDR3 spans 14 residues. Germline CDR1 MNHNS, CDR2 SASEGT. CDR3 bases: TGTGCCAGCACCATACTGACAGGGAACTACGAGCAGTACTTC. Its translation: CASTILTGNYEQYF.

The chain carries TRBV15 and TRBJ1-5; tentative D call: TRBD1 (6 bases). CDR3 size: 14 residues. V dropped 8 bases and J dropped 6 bases, with 17 bases sitting between them. Germline CDR1 reads LNHNV; CDR2 reads YYDKDF (reference sequence). CDR3 nucleotide sequence: TGTGCCACCCACTTGGGGCAGGGGTTTCAGCCCCAGCATTTT. This codes for CATHLGQGFQPQHF.

The V gene is TRBV21-1, the J gene TRBJ2-7. TRBV21-1 is termed a pseudogene. The CDR3 runs to 12 residues. The CDR3 loop is CASSDRTYEQYF. The CDR3 DNA reads TGTGCCAGCAGTGACCGAACTTACGAGCAGTACTTC.

This clone appeared once. This chain uses TRBV30 with TRBJ1-1; D is uncertain. V lost 1 base and J lost 9, with 15 bases in between. Germline lookup yields CDR1 GTSNPN and CDR2 SVGIG (reference sequence). The length of the CDR3 is 13 residues. For the CDR3, the DNA is TGTGCCTGGAGTGGGCAATCAAGAAGCCAAGCTTTCTTT. This gives the protein CAWSGQSRSQAFF.

The chain employs TRBV4-1 and TRBJ2-1, with 12 bases lining up with TRBD2. V gave up 3 bases and J gave up 5 bases; unmatched junction bases: 2. The V gene's germline CDR1 is MGHRA and CDR2 YSYEKL. The length of the CDR3 is 15 residues. CDR3 amino acids: CASSHLAGGDNEQFF. Here the CDR3 DNA reads TGCGCCAGCAGCCACCTAGCGGGAGGGGACAATGAGCAGTTCTTC.

This clone was picked up one time. V is TRBV28 and J is TRBJ2-5; D is perhaps TRBD1 or TRBD2 (7 bases each). Deletions cut 7 bases from V and 1 base from J, with 13 bases between. Germline assignment: CDR1 MDHEN and CDR2 SYDVKM. The CDR3 contains 14 residues. CDR3 residues: CASTQGGIQETQYF. Here the CDR3 DNA reads TGTGCCAGCACGCAGGGGGGGATCCAAGAGACCCAGTACTTC.

The genes are TRBV4-1 and TRBJ2-2, with TRBD2 as a possible D gene (5 bases). V was trimmed by 0 bases and J by 3 bases, leaving 11 bases between them. The CDR3 sequence is 16 residues long. In germline, CDR1 is MGHRA, CDR2 YSYEKL. The CDR3 protein is CASSQEGGPHTGELFF. CDR3 coding DNA: TGCGCCAGCAGCCAAGAGGGCGGGCCGCACACCGGGGAGCTGTTTTTT.

This rearrangement joins TRBV11-2 to TRBJ2-7; tentatively, D is TRBD1 (6 bases). The CDR3 has 14 residues. Per germline, CDR1 SGHAT and CDR2 FQNNGV. The V end lost 10 bases, the J end lost 2 bases, and 18 bases lay between the germline ends. CDR3 in DNA: TGTGCCACCTTAAACCGGGACATTCCCTACGAGCAGTACTTC. Its translation: CATLNRDIPYEQYF.

This chain connects TRBV30 to TRBJ2-5, with 7 positions matching TRBD2. Germline values: CDR1 GTSNPN, CDR2 SVGIG (reference sequence). The CDR3 is 15 residues long. V was pared by 0 bases and J by 2 bases, with 6 bases of the junction left unmatched. In DNA, the CDR3 is TGTGCCTGGAGTGTACATGCGGGAGTACAAGAGACCCAGTACTTC. It yields the protein CAWSVHAGVQETQYF.

The chain joins TRBV30 to TRBJ2-1; 9 nucleotides line up with TRBD1. Trimming removed 4 bases from V and 7 bases from J; junction bases left unmatched: 14. The CDR3 sequence is 16 residues long. CDR1 and CDR2 (germline): GTSNPN, SVGIG (reference sequence). In DNA form, the CDR3 reads TGTGCCTGGACTCCCGCTCGGGACAGGGTTGGGAATGAGCAGTTCTTC. Translated: CAWTPARDRVGNEQFF.

The J gene is TRBJ2-1, the V gene TRBV10-2, with 10 bases lining up with TRBD2. The germline gives CDR1 WSHSY, CDR2 SAAADI. Trimming cost V 4 bases and J 7 bases; bases outside gene matches: 7. The CDR3 consists of 15 residues. The CDR3 nucleotides are TGCGCCAGCAGTGTCCTAGCGGGAGTTTCGAATGAGCAGTTCTTC. It is translated as CASSVLAGVSNEQFF.